This T cell receptor (beta chain) was sequenced for a study of blood T cell repertoires in COVID-19. The overall study: Sites across the United States, Italy and Spain contributed samples from acute and convalescent COVID-19.

Per the original methods: How many nucleated cells were present was estimated from reference gene primer amplification. Profiled with immunoSEQ multiplex PCR; TCRdb holds only in-frame clones, not every one. D and trimming were read from the DNA, whereas the V and J calls and clone size are those reported in that table. This table holds about 370,000 clones, 80% to 90% found once. The V gene lost 8 bases and the J gene lost 6 bases, with 17 bases spanning the gap. Germline CDR1 reads SNHLY; CDR2 reads FYNNEI. The CDR3 runs to 13 residues. Donors of Cohort 3 who recovered were those that had two negative PCRs, clearance, or symptom resolution.

The rearrangement joins TRBV2 to TRBJ2-7, with D maybe TRBD1 (6 bases). This receptor was obtained from a man aged 18 to 29 who had recovered from COVID-19. The sequenced material came from PBMCs or T cells enriched from blood (not recorded which). Here the CDR3 reads CASAQGRSIEQYF. CDR3 sequence (DNA): TGTGCCAGCGCACAGGGCAGATCCATCGAGCAGTACTTC. The entire variable domain, with the rest obtained from reference TRBV2 and TRBJ2-7, is as follows: EPEVTQTPSHQVTQMGQEVILRCVPISNHLYFYWYRQILGQKVEFLVSFYNNEISEKSEIFDDQFSVERPDGSNFTLKIRSTKLEDSAMYFCASAQGRSIEQYFGPGTRLTVT.